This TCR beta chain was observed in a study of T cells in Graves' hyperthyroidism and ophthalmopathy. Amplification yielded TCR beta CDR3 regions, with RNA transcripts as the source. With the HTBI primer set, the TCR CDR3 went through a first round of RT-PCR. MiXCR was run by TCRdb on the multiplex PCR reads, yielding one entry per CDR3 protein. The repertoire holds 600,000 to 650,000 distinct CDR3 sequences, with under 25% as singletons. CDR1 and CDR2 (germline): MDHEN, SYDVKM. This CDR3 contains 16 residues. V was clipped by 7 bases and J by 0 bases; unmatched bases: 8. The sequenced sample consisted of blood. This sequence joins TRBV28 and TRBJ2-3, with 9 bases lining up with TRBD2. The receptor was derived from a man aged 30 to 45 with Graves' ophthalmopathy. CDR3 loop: CASTPPAGGSTDTQYF. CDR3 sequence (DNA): TGTGCCAGCACCCCCCCAGCGGGGGGTAGCACAGATACGCAGTATTTT.